This record looks at one T cell receptor (beta chain) sequence and its context. Its antigen is currently unknown. A single record per CDR3 protein comes from TCRdb applying MiXCR to the 5' RACE reads. The sample has over 550,000 distinct CDR3 sequences; about 7.1% are singletons. The data were taken from a study of identical twins. Germline-derived CDR1 and CDR2 are SNHLY and FYNNEI. The CDR3 has 15 residues. Trimming cost V 2 bases and J 3 bases, with 12 bases left between them. Overall study results and limits: Invariant cells of the MAIT and iNKT types might have partly distorted the zero-insertion analyses.

These data were likewise used in another study, on yellow fever vaccine responses in identical twins. That source adds: Twins reportedly had a vaccine T cell response that seemed partly convergent, partly personalized.

This TCR derives from a woman in her late teens or twenties in good health. The sequenced material came from PBMCs. This rearrangement joins TRBV2 to TRBJ2-3, with TRBD1 as a possible D gene (5 bases). The CDR3 nucleotides read TGTGCCAGCAGTGAAAGGCAGGGTCGGACAGATACGCAGTATTTT. Its translation is CASSERQGRTDTQYF.